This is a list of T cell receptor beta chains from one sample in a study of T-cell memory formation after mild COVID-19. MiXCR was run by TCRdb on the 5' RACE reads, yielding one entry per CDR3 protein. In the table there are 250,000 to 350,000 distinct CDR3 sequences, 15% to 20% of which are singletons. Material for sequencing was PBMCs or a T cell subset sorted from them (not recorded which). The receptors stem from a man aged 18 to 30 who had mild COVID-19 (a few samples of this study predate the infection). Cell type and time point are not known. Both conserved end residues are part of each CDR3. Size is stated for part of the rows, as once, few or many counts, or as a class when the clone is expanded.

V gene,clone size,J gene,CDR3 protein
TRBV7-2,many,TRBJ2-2,CASSFLFPGSAGELFF
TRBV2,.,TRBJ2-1,CASNPGTSGGNEQFF
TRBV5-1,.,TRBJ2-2,CASRPLGGAFPGELFF
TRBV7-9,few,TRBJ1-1,CASSSARGTEAFF
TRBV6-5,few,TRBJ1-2,CASSYIGYYGYTF
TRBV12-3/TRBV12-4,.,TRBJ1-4,CASSKTGFEKLFF
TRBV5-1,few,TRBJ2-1,CASSFRDRVENEQFF
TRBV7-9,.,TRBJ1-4,CASVRTGEGEKLFF
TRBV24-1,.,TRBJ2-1,CATSDGGAYEQFF
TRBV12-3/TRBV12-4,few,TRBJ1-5,CASSLRDPRDQPQHF
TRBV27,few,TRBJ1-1,CASSPVLLNTEAFF
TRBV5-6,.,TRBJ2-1,CASSSLSGGAIEQFF
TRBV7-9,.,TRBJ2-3,CASSSQMGEGRASTDTQYF
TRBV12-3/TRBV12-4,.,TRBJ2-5,CASSPWTTQETQYF
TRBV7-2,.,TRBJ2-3,CASSLGDRQYF
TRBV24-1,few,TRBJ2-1,CATRENNEQFF
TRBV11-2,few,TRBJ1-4,CASSNRGRDEKLFF
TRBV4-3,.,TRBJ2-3,CASSQVITDTQYF
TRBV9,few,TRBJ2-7,CASSVRPAYEQYF
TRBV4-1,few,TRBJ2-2,CASSLPDRVTGELFF
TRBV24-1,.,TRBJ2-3,CATSPGARTDTQYF
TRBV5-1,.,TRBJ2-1,CASSAGRNSGVVYEQFF
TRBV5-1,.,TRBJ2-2,CASSLGRGSGELFF
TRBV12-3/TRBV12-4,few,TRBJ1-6,CASTPGARNSPLHF
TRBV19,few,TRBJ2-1,CASSIVGRGDEQFF
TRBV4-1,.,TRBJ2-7,CASSPSPYSYEQYF
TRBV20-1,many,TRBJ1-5,CSARDHGNQPQHF
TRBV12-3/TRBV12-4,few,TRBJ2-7,CASSFFREQYF
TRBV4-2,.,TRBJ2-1,CASSQDLRSGGLNEQFF
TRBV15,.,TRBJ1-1,CATSRNHPQGRGEAFF
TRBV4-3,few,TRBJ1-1,CASSQRDRAAEAFF
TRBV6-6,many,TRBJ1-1,CASSYSREGTEAFF
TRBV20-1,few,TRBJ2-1,CSASPPLMFEQFF
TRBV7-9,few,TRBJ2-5,CASSLHGGGETQYF
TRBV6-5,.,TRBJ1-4,CASSYSGQGVPETNEKLFF
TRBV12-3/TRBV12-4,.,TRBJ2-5,CASSFLWRGGIQETQYF
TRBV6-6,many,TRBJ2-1,CASSYVSSNEQFF
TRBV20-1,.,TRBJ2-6,CSAGDRSGANVLTF
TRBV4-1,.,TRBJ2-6,CASSQVGANVLTF
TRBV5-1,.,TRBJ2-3,CASSLALAFDTQYF
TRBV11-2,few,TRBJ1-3,CASSLSGPGNTIYF
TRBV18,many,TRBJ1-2,CASSPNGQGGGYTF
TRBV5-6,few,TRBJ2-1,CASSSSGGLGFF
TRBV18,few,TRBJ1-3,CASSALPVTAGNTIYF